Each of the 24 T cell receptor beta chains below was sequenced from the same sample in a study of T cell responses to AZD1222 COVID-19 vaccine (dated by TCRdb to the early 2020s). In light of the paper, this sample's time point label describes: baseline before first vaccination. Libraries were made using the immunoSEQ multiplex PCR assay. The immuneACCESS repertoire file appears here via TCRdb, limited to in-frame rearrangements. These files lack a portion of the clones; in checked studies, under half of the deficit traces to unresolved V genes, and the cause of the others is not known. The sample profile shows approximately 100,000 clones; roughly 89% of them were found once. The ten largest clones add up to roughly a sixth of the sample. Sequencing was performed on peripheral blood, taken on day 0 of AZD1222 vaccination. The receptors were sampled from an adult in good health.

The chain joins TRBV11-3 to TRBJ2-7, with D possibly being TRBD2 (5 bases). The V gene's germline CDR1 is SGHNT and CDR2 YENEEA. The CDR3 is made up of 14 amino acids. Trimming stripped 1 base from V and 4 bases from J, with 11 bases between. This chain's CDR3 is CASSLAGIGYEQYF. CDR3 nucleotides: TGTGCCAGCAGCTTAGCCGGGATTGGGTACGAGCAGTACTTC.

The chain uses TRBV5-6 and TRBJ1-2; a possible D gene is TRBD1 (5 bases). V lost 0 bases to trimming and J lost 0 bases, with 12 bases between them. CDR1 SGHDT and CDR2 YYEEEE come from the germline V gene. CDR3 size: 16 residues. CDR3 loop: CASSLGGILANYGYTF. CDR3 in DNA: TGTGCCAGCAGCTTGGGGGGGATCCTAGCTAACTATGGCTACACCTTC.

The rearrangement links TRBV9 to TRBJ2-2, with D maybe TRBD1 (5 bases). V was cut by 7 bases and J by 0 bases, with 13 bases left in between. Germline CDR1 is SGDLS and CDR2 is YYNGEE. The CDR3 spans 15 residues. The CDR3 nucleotides are TGTGCCAGCGGTGGGCAGGGCGCGAACACCGGGGAGCTGTTTTTT. This translates into CASGGQGANTGELFF. The entire variable domain, with the rest obtained from reference TRBV9 and TRBJ2-2, is as follows: DSGVTQTPKHLITATGQRVTLRCSPRSGDLSVYWYQQSLDQGLQFLIQYYNGEERAKGNILERFSAQQFPDLHSELNLSSLELGDSALYFCASGGQGANTGELFFGEGSRLTVL.

The rearrangement uses TRBV19 and TRBJ2-6, with a tentative D call TRBD1 (6 bases). The CDR3 contains 16 residues. The ends were cut back, 6 bases at V and 2 bases at J, with 14 bases in the middle. In germline, CDR1 is LNHDA, CDR2 SQIVND (reference sequence). The CDR3 spells CASSRQQGAGANVLTF. Here the CDR3 DNA reads TGTGCCAGTAGCCGACAACAGGGAGCTGGGGCCAACGTCCTGACTTTC.

This chain connects TRBV6-1 to TRBJ2-4, with 11 bases identical to TRBD2. The CDR3 is made up of 16 amino acids. Germline loops: CDR1 MNHNS, CDR2 SASEGT. The V gene end was trimmed by 4 bases and the J gene end by 4 bases; junction bases not matched to a gene: 6. The CDR3 bases are TGTGCCAGCAGTGCCCACCGACTAGCGGGGAAAAACATTCAGTACTTC. Encoded protein: CASSAHRLAGKNIQYF.

Turning to this clone: The sample carries other DNA sequences with the same CDR3. The rearrangement links TRBV19 to TRBJ2-7; 7 bases are shared with TRBD1. The CDR3 extends over 14 amino acids. CDR1 is LNHDA and CDR2 is SQIVND in the germline V gene (reference sequence). J was trimmed by 0 bases and V by 4 bases; bases with no gene match: 3. The CDR3 nucleotides read TGTGCCAGTAGTAGACGGACAGGCTCCTACGAGCAGTACTTC. It codes for CASSRRTGSYEQYF.

V is TRBV4-2 and J is TRBJ1-3, with unresolved D. Per the germline V gene, CDR1 is LGHNA and CDR2 is YNFKEQ. V dropped 0 bases and J dropped 3 bases, with 9 bases sitting between them. The CDR3 spans 15 residues. The CDR3 loop is CASSQDLPVGNTIYF. The CDR3 nucleotides read TGTGCCAGCAGCCAAGATTTGCCGGTTGGAAACACCATATATTTT.

The genes are TRBV12-5 and TRBJ1-3; TRBD1 might be the D (5 bases). The V and J ends lost 0 bases and 0 bases respectively, with 15 bases between them. The CDR3 sequence is 18 residues long. Germline V CDR1 and CDR2: LGHNT, FRNRAP. CDR3 amino acids: CASGLVIGQGSSGNTIYF. In DNA, the CDR3 is TGTGCTAGTGGTTTGGTAATAGGGCAGGGAAGCTCTGGAAACACCATATATTTT.

The chain couples TRBV4-1 to TRBJ2-7; weak D call: TRBD1 (6 bases). The CDR3 is 15 residues long. Germline V gene data show CDR1 as MGHRA and CDR2 as YSYEKL. Trimming shortened V by 0 bases and J by 2 bases, and 11 bases separated the two germline ends. The CDR3 reads CASSQERTGPYEQYF. The CDR3 DNA sequence: TGCGCCAGCAGCCAAGAACGAACAGGGCCCTACGAGCAGTACTTC.

This clone was counted once. This chain uses TRBV5-5 with TRBJ1-5, with D perhaps matching TRBD1 (6 bases). Trimming left V 2 bases short and J 5 bases short, with 8 bases between. Germline V CDR1 and CDR2: SGHKS, YYEKEE (reference sequence). This CDR3 has 13 amino acids. The CDR3 nucleotides read TGTGCCAGCAGCTTACAGGGATATCAGCCCCAGCATTTT. Translation: CASSLQGYQPQHF. Full variable domain (missing parts from reference TRBV5-5 and TRBJ1-5): DAGVTQSPTHLIKTRGQQVTLRCSPISGHKSVSWYQQVLGQGPQFIFQYYEKEERGRGNFPDRFSARQFPNYSSELNVNALLLGDSALYLCASSLQGYQPQHFGDGTRLSIL.

The table lists this clone with a count of one. The chain combines TRBV27 with TRBJ2-5; TRBD1 might be the D (5 bases). Germline CDR1 and CDR2: MNHEY and SMNVEV (reference sequence). This CDR3 contains 13 residues. The germline V and J ends were trimmed by 2 bases and 5 bases, with 9 bases remaining between them. The CDR3 is CASSLQGTETQYF. In DNA form, the CDR3 reads TGTGCCAGCAGTTTACAGGGAACCGAGACCCAGTACTTC.

CDR3 sequence reads: CASSLEIIASANQPQHF. In DNA, the CDR3 is TGTGCCAGCAGCTTAGAAATTATAGCATCTGCTAATCAGCCCCAGCATTTT. The chain combines TRBV7-8 with TRBJ1-5; D is unclear. Germline values: CDR1 SGHVS, CDR2 FQNEAQ. CDR3 length: 17 amino acids. Trimming removed 1 base at V and 4 bases at J, with 17 bases between.

There are a few counts of this clone. This chain uses TRBV6-5 with TRBJ2-3; TRBD2 is a possible D gene (6 bases). Germline CDR1 and CDR2: MNHEY and SVGAGI. Trimming removed 6 bases from V and 5 bases from J, with 12 bases in between. The CDR3 has 13 residues. The CDR3 DNA sequence: TGTGCCAGCAGAGATGCGGGGATAGATACGCAGTATTTT. This codes for CASRDAGIDTQYF.

The chain joins TRBV11-3 to TRBJ1-1; no definite D call. The CDR3 extends over 13 amino acids. V shed 0 bases and J shed 3 bases, with 5 bases lying between them. Germline lookup yields CDR1 SGHNT and CDR2 YENEEA. CDR3 in amino acids: CASSLDLDTEAFF. The CDR3 nucleotides are TGTGCCAGCAGCTTAGATCTGGACACTGAAGCTTTCTTT.

This sequence joins TRBV5-1 and TRBJ2-2; possible D gene TRBD2, 5 bases. This CDR3 comprises 12 residues. The V end was cut by 4 bases, the J end by 7 bases, with 8 bases between. Germline-derived CDR1 and CDR2 are SGHRS and YFSETQ. Written as DNA, the CDR3 is TGCGCCAGCAGCCCCGCGGGCGGGGAGCTGTTTTTT. This translates into CASSPAGGELFF.

The chain joins TRBV5-4 to TRBJ1-2; D gene ambiguous. This CDR3 is 14 amino acids long. Trimming took 0 bases from V and 6 from J, leaving 12 bases between them. Germline V gene data show CDR1 as SGHNT and CDR2 as YYREEE (reference sequence). For the CDR3, the DNA is TGTGCCAGCAGCTTGGCAGGTGGTATGGATGGCTACACCTTC. Its protein is CASSLAGGMDGYTF.

The genes are TRBV5-1 and TRBJ2-1, with 10 bases that match TRBD2. Per germline, CDR1 SGHRS and CDR2 YFSETQ. The CDR3 extends over 15 amino acids. The trim removed 4 bases at V and 6 bases at J, leaving 7 bases unmatched. The CDR3 DNA reads as TGCGCCAGCAGCCCGTTAGCGGGGGGCCTCAATGAGCAGTTCTTC. Translated, it gives CASSPLAGGLNEQFF.

This clone was recorded a few times. The chain joins TRBV2 to TRBJ1-6; D remains ambiguous. This CDR3 has 13 amino acids. Germline V gives CDR1 SNHLY, CDR2 FYNNEI. V lost 2 bases and J lost 10, with 9 bases in between. The CDR3 region is CASSEFTASPLHF. DNA for the CDR3: TGTGCCAGCAGTGAATTTACAGCATCACCCCTCCACTTT.

This clone is medium-sized (0.01 to 0.1%) within its sample. The V gene is TRBV7-6, the J gene TRBJ2-1; maybe TRBD1 (5 bases). The germline V gene encodes CDR1 SGHVS and CDR2 FNYEAQ. The V end was cut by 1 base, the J end by 13 bases, with 17 bases between. This CDR3 contains 14 residues. The CDR3 sequence: CASSLVQRQWEQFF. The CDR3 nucleotides are TGTGCCAGCAGCTTAGTACAAAGACAGTGGGAACAGTTCTTC.

The chain is built from TRBV7-3 and TRBJ2-4; perhaps D is TRBD1 or TRBD2 (5 bases each). V shed 0 bases and J shed 9 bases, with 24 bases lying between them. Germline V gene sequence: CDR1 SGHTA, CDR2 FQGTGA. The CDR3 sequence is 18 residues long. The CDR3 sequence: CASSLTNPGPTSFRIQYF. The CDR3 DNA reads as TGTGCCAGCAGCTTAACCAACCCGGGACCCACCAGTTTCCGCATTCAGTACTTC.

The gene calls are TRBV7-6 and TRBJ1-1; D gene ambiguous. This CDR3 spans 13 amino acids. The germline CDR1 and CDR2 sequences are SGHVS and FNYEAQ. The germline V and J ends were trimmed by 6 bases and 2 bases, with 10 bases remaining between them. DNA of the CDR3: TGTGCCAGCAGTCCCGGCCTTAACACTGAAGCTTTCTTT. It encodes CASSPGLNTEAFF.

This chain joins TRBV11-2 and TRBJ1-5; weak D call: TRBD1 (5 bases). Trimming took off 1 base at V and 6 bases at J, with 10 bases between the two ends. Germline assignment: CDR1 SGHAT and CDR2 FQNNGV. The CDR3 covers 14 residues. CDR3 nucleotide sequence: TGTGCCAGCAGCTTAGTCGGGGGTGGTCAGCCCCAGCATTTT. Amino acid sequence: CASSLVGGGQPQHF.

The chain employs TRBV3-1 (or the pseudogene TRBV3-2) and TRBJ1-5, with 7 bases identical to TRBD1. Trimming cost V 0 bases and J 5 bases; bases outside gene matches: 4. The CDR3 runs 15 residues. Germline values: CDR1 LGHDT, CDR2 YNNKEL (reference sequence). CDR3 region: CASSQDTGVYQPQHF. For the CDR3, the DNA is TGTGCCAGCAGCCAAGACACAGGGGTATATCAGCCCCAGCATTTT.

For the CDR3, the DNA is TGTGCCAGCAGTGAAGTGGTAGACTCCTACAATGAGCAGTTCTTC. Its protein product is CASSEVVDSYNEQFF. The chain couples TRBV6-1 to TRBJ2-1; D remains unclear. V gave up 1 base and J gave up 0 bases, with 7 bases separating them. CDR3 size: 15 residues. Germline V gives CDR1 MNHNS, CDR2 SASEGT.